A selection of T cell receptor beta chains follows, all from one sample in a study of shared T cell receptors in the human thymus. Clones were sequenced by immunoSEQ multiplex PCR, and TCRdb holds only the in-frame ones, with some missing. The sample lists hundreds of thousands of clones; 85% to 95% were seen once. Sequenced: thymocytes. The receptor set was obtained from a human donor. The CDR3 runs from the conserved cysteine through the conserved F or W. A D gene is named only where the DNA matches it firmly. Not all rows give a size; the values are once, few, many and, for expanded clones, a class.

>NA|TRBJ2-1|TRBV7-2|NA
TGTGCCAGCAGCTTATCCCAGGCAGAACCTAATGACAATGAGCAGTTCTTC
CASSLSQAEPNDNEQFF
>once|TRBJ2-3|TRBV30|TRBD2
TGTGCCCGGGGGAGGGAGCGGGATACAGATACGCAGTATTTT
CARGRERDTDTQYF
>NA|TRBJ2-2|TRBV9|TRBD1
TGTGCCAGCAGCGTACGGCAGGGGGCTCGGACCGGGGAGCTGTTTTTT
CASSVRQGARTGELFF
>once|TRBJ1-5|TRBV6-1|TRBD1
TGTGCCAGCAGGCGGGACAGCCCCAATCAGCCCCAGCATTTT
CASRRDSPNQPQHF
>NA|TRBJ2-7|TRBV5-6|TRBD2
TGTGCCAGCAGCTTGGACAGCGGGAGGCCTCTCACCTACGAGCAGTACTTC
CASSLDSGRPLTYEQYF
>NA|TRBJ2-3|TRBV20-1|NA
TGCAGTTCTCCCGGGGCCGGTACGCAGTATTTT
CSSPGAGTQYF
>NA|TRBJ2-7|TRBV13|TRBD2
TGTGCCAGCAGCAAGGGACTAGCGGGACGAAAAGTGTACGAGCAGTACTTC
CASSKGLAGRKVYEQYF
>NA|TRBJ1-1|TRBV19|NA
TGTGCCAGTAGTATTGGTTACAGGAACACTGAAGCTTTCTTT
CASSIGYRNTEAFF
>NA|TRBJ1-1|TRBV14|TRBD1
TGTGCCAGCAGCCAAGATTTGGATACAGGGGGGGATTCTGAAGCTTTCTTT
CASSQDLDTGGDSEAFF
>NA|TRBJ2-3|TRBV10-1|TRBD2
TGCGCCAGCAGTGAGCTCGGGAGGGGAAGCACAGATACGCAGTATTTT
CASSELGRGSTDTQYF
>NA|TRBJ1-2|TRBV4-2|NA
TGTGCCAGCAGCCAAGAGGGACGACAAAGCTATGGCTACACCTTC
CASSQEGRQSYGYTF
>NA|TRBJ2-3|TRBV25-1|NA
TGTGCCAGCAGACCCCCTGGCACAGATACGCAGTATTTT
CASRPPGTDTQYF
>NA|TRBJ2-7|TRBV7-2|TRBD1
TGTGCCAGCAGAAGGGACAGGGGTTACGAGCAGTACTTC
CASRRDRGYEQYF
>NA|TRBJ2-2|TRBV11-2|NA
TGTGCCAGCAGCTTAGAAAGGGTAGGGATCGACACCGGGGAGCTGTTTTTT
CASSLERVGIDTGELFF
>NA|TRBJ1-1|TRBV27|NA
TGTGCCAGCCCTCCTCGAACGGGGGAGGTGAACACTGAAGCTTTCTTT
CASPPRTGEVNTEAFF
>NA|TRBJ2-7|TRBV2|TRBD2
TGTGCCAGCAGTGAATCCGGGACTAGCGGCACTTACGAGCAGTACTTC
CASSESGTSGTYEQYF
>NA|TRBJ2-7|TRBV25-1|TRBD1
TGTGCCAGCAGAGGACAGGGCAACGAGCAGTACTTC
CASRGQGNEQYF
>NA|TRBJ2-2|TRBV19|NA
TGTGCCAGTAGTATTCGGGCGGCAAACACCGGGGAGCTGTTTTTT
CASSIRAANTGELFF
>NA|TRBJ1-2|TRBV7-2|NA
TGTGCCAGCAGCTCCCCATCCGAAGGCTACACCTTC
CASSSPSEGYTF
>NA|TRBJ2-3|TRBV28|TRBD2
TGTGCCAGCAGCTCCCGGACTAGCGGAGGGGGGCGCACAGATACGCAGTATTTT
CASSSRTSGGGRTDTQYF
>once|TRBJ1-5|TRBV7-2|NA
TGTGCCAGCAGCTCCTCGACGGGAATTAGCAATCAGCCCCAGCATTTT
CASSSSTGISNQPQHF
>once|TRBJ1-3|TRBV7-2|TRBD1
TGTGCCAGCACCACCGACAGGGCTATAAACACCATATATTTT
CASTTDRAINTIYF
>NA|TRBJ2-1|TRBV28|TRBD1
TGTGCCAGCAGTTTATGGCATTTGAGGGACAGGTTCTTAGGGAGCTCCTACAATGAGCAGTTCTTC
CASSLWHLRDRFLGSSYNEQFF
>NA|TRBJ2-1|TRBV7-3|TRBD2
TGTGCCAGACTCCCAACCGGGACTAGCGGGAGAAATGAGCAGTTCTTC
CARLPTGTSGRNEQFF
>NA|TRBJ2-1|TRBV7-9|TRBD2
TGTGCCAGCAGCTTAGCATCGGAAGGGACTAGCGGCCTTCAGGAGCAGTTCTTC
CASSLASEGTSGLQEQFF
>NA|TRBJ2-1|TRBV7-2|TRBD2
TGTGCCAGCAGCTTAGAGTCTAGCGGGAGAATAACTGAGCAGTTCTTC
CASSLESSGRITEQFF
>once|TRBJ2-3|TRBV4-1|NA
TGCGCCAGCAGCCACTTTCTCGGCCCCTCCCCCCGCCCCATTTATACGCAGTATTTT
CASSHFLGPSPRPIYTQYF
>once|TRBJ2-3|TRBV4-2|TRBD1
TGTGCCAGCAGCCAACCGGGACAGGGCACAGATACGCAGTATTTT
CASSQPGQGTDTQYF
>once|TRBJ1-1|TRBV2|NA
TGTGCCACCAAAAAGGGGACGGGGACTGAAGCTTTCTTT
CATKKGTGTEAFF
>NA|TRBJ2-2|TRBV4-3|NA
TGCGCCAGCACCTCTTTTCCTAGGTCCACCGGGGAGCTGTTTTTT
CASTSFPRSTGELFF
>NA|TRBJ1-1|TRBV4-1|NA
TGCGCCAGCAGCCAAGTCGAACAGGTGATTTTCACTGAAGCTTTCTTT
CASSQVEQVIFTEAFF
>once|TRBJ2-5|TRBV13|NA
TGTGCCAGCAGCTTAAGCTGGCTTCGACAAGAGACCCAGTACTTC
CASSLSWLRQETQYF
>few|TRBJ2-7|TRBV7-8|NA
TGTGCCAGCAGCTTAGGCCGCGCCTACGAGCAGTACTTC
CASSLGRAYEQYF
>NA|TRBJ1-5|TRBV9|TRBD1
TGTGCCAGCAGCGCACAGGGGAGCAATCAGCCCCAGCATTTT
CASSAQGSNQPQHF
>NA|TRBJ2-3|TRBV5-1|NA
TGCGCCAGCACCCCTGCCCCCCGCAGGGATACGCAGTATTTT
CASTPAPRRDTQYF
>NA|TRBJ2-2|TRBV13|NA
TGTGCCAGCAGCTTAGGGACAGGGAACACCGGGGAGCTGTTTTTT
CASSLGTGNTGELFF
>NA|TRBJ2-7|TRBV10-3|TRBD1
TGTGCCATCAGTGAGTTACTTTTACCGGGACAGTCGGCCTACGAGCAGTACTTC
CAISELLLPGQSAYEQYF
>NA|TRBJ1-1|TRBV4-2|NA
TGTGCCAGCAGCCAAGGAGGGGGGGAAGCTTTCTTT
CASSQGGGEAFF
>NA|TRBJ2-4|TRBV4-1|NA
TGCGCCAGCAGCCAAGTTCCCCCGGGTGGGGACAAAAACATTCAGTACTTC
CASSQVPPGGDKNIQYF
>NA|TRBJ2-7|TRBV28|NA
TGTGCCACCGGGCTCGGGTCCTCGGGGTCTTACGAGCAGTACTTC
CATGLGSSGSYEQYF
>NA|TRBJ1-5|TRBV15|NA
TGTGCCACCAGCAGAGATGGTGAGGAGTGTATACGGCCCCAGCATTTT
CATSRDGEECIRPQHF
>NA|TRBJ2-7|TRBV4-3|NA
TGCGCCAGCAGCCAAGACGCGGCGGCAGCCTACGAGCAGTACTTC
CASSQDAAAAYEQYF
>NA|TRBJ1-3|TRBV29-1|TRBD1
TGCAGCGTTGACCTGACAGGGGGCGAAGGAAACACCATATATTTT
CSVDLTGGEGNTIYF
>NA|TRBJ2-2|TRBV5-1|NA
TGCGCCAGCACGCCCCACAGGGCTTGGGGGGCCGGGGAGCTGTTTTTT
CASTPHRAWGAGELFF
>once|TRBJ1-2|TRBV4-3|TRBD1
TGCGCCAGCAGCCGGCTATCAGACAGGGAAGGCTACACCTTC
CASSRLSDREGYTF
>NA|TRBJ2-1|TRBV27|NA
TGTGCCAGCAGTTTCCAATCTAGCGACTTTAACAATGAGCAGTTCTTC
CASSFQSSDFNNEQFF
>NA|TRBJ1-2|TRBV27|NA
TGTGCCAGCAGTTTAGGGTCAGGACGCTATGGCTACACCTTC
CASSLGSGRYGYTF
>few|TRBJ1-1|TRBV10-3|NA
TGTGCCAGCATTCGGGGCACTGAAGCTTTCTTT
CASIRGTEAFF
>once|TRBJ2-7|TRBV27|NA
TGTGCCAGCAGTTTACGGGGCGACTACGAGCAGTACTTC
CASSLRGDYEQYF
>NA|TRBJ2-1|TRBV29-1|TRBD1
TGCAGCTCCATCGAACAGGGGAATGAGCAGTTCTTC
CSSIEQGNEQFF